The 8 T cell receptor beta chains in this list originate from one sample, sequenced in a study of shared clonotypes between healthy human individuals. Only in-frame clones appear in the TCRdb table, and some are missing; sequencing was by immunoSEQ multiplex PCR. The table lists fewer than 600,000 clones, 70% to 80% of them singletons, with around 14% in the top ten. The sample consisted of PBMCs. These TCRs come from a woman between 40 and 55 years old in good health. Some clones in this sample may be carry-over from other donors' samples.

On this clone itself: Additional DNA sequences in this sample encode the identical CDR3. This rearrangement joins TRBV30 to TRBJ1-5; a weak D match, TRBD1 (6 bases). The CDR3 spans 13 residues. Germline V gene lookup returns CDR1 GTSNPN and CDR2 SVGIG (reference sequence). V lost 0 bases to trimming and J lost 7 bases, with 10 bases between them. CDR3 nucleotides: TGTGCCTGGAGTGTAAGGGGGGCCCAGCCCCAGCATTTT. Protein: CAWSVRGAQPQHF.

The chain recombines TRBV23-1 with TRBJ2-5; TRBD1 agrees at 9 bases. The end of the DNA is better explained by TRBJ2-7, so the J call may be wrong. TRBV23-1 is flagged as an ORF with uncertain function. The CDR3 sequence is 16 residues long. The CDR3 spells CASSQSGQGSSYEQYF. The CDR3 DNA reads as TGCGCCAGCAGTCAATCGGGACAGGGCTCCTCCTACGAGCAGTACTTC.

V and J are TRBV6-4 and TRBJ2-1; D ambiguous. The germline V gene encodes CDR1 MRHNA and CDR2 SNTAGT. V lost 7 bases and J 6 bases, leaving 13 bases between the germline ends. The CDR3 sequence is 13 residues long. The CDR3 spells CASTYSTVNEQFF. Here the CDR3 DNA reads TGTGCCAGCACCTACTCTACCGTCAATGAGCAGTTCTTC.

This rearrangement joins TRBV7-8 to TRBJ2-5; perhaps TRBD1 as D (5 bases). V lost 6 bases and J 4 bases, leaving 18 bases between the germline ends. From germline, CDR1 is SGHVS and CDR2 FQNEAQ. This CDR3 is built from 15 residues. The CDR3 DNA reads TGTGCCAGCAGTACAGCTCGCAGGGCCCGAGAGACCCAGTACTTC. This sequence encodes CASSTARRARETQYF. Using reference TRBV7-8 and TRBJ2-5 for the parts outside the CDR3, the full variable domain is GAGVSQSPRYKVAKRGQDVALRCDPISGHVSLFWYQQALGQGPEFLTYFQNEAQLDKSGLPSDRFFAERPEGSVSTLKIQRTQQEDSAVYLCASSTARRARETQYFGPGTRLLVL.

There are a few counts of this clone. CDR3 amino acids: CASSDSINQPQHF. CDR3 sequence (DNA): TGTGCCAGCAGTGACAGCATCAATCAGCCCCAGCATTTT. The chain employs TRBV6-4 and TRBJ1-5; D gene uncertain. The CDR3 spans 13 residues. In germline, CDR1 is MRHNA, CDR2 SNTAGT. V lost 2 bases and J 3 bases, leaving 5 bases between the germline ends.

The chain uses TRBV18 and TRBJ2-3, with D perhaps matching TRBD2 (5 bases). This CDR3 region has 14 residues. V lost 8 bases, J lost 0 bases, and 12 bases lay in between. Germline lookup yields CDR1 KGHSH and CDR2 LQKENI. CDR3 protein: CASATSGSTDTQYF. CDR3 sequence (DNA): TGTGCCAGCGCAACGAGCGGCAGCACAGATACGCAGTATTTT.

The chain recombines TRBV11-2 with TRBJ2-5; a weak D match, TRBD1 (5 bases). Trimming left V 1 base short and J 0 bases short, with 15 bases between. CDR1 is SGHAT, CDR2 FQNNGV, per germline. The CDR3 loop spans 17 amino acids. The DNA of the CDR3 is TGTGCCAGCAGCTTAGTCCCCCCGACAGAGTACCAAGAGACCCAGTACTTC. The encoded protein is CASSLVPPTEYQETQYF.

This clone was seen a few times. This chain joins TRBV4-1 and TRBJ1-4, with unresolved D. The V end was cut by 0 bases, the J end by 8 bases, with 7 bases between. This CDR3 has 13 amino acids. Germline values: CDR1 MGHRA, CDR2 YSYEKL. Written as DNA, the CDR3 is TGCGCCAGCAGCCAAGAATGGGCGGAAAAACTGTTTTTT. It yields the protein CASSQEWAEKLFF.